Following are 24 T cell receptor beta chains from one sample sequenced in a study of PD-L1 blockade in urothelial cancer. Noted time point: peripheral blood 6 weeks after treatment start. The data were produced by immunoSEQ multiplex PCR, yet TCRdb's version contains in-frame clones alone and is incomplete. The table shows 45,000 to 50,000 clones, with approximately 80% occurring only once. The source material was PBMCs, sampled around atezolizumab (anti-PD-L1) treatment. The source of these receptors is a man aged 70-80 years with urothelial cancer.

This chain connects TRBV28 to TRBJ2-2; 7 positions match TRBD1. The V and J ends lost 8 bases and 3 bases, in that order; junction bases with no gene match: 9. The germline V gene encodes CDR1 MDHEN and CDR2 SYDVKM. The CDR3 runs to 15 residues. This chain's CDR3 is CASHSRQGYTGELFF. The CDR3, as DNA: TGTGCCAGCCACTCCCGACAGGGCTACACCGGGGAGCTGTTTTTT.

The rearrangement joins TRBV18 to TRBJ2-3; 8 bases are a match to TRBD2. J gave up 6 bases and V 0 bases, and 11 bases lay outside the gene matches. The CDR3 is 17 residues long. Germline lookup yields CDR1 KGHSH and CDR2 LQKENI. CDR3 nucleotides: TGTGCCAGCTCACCACCGGTCAGCGGGAGTGGAGGGGATACGCAGTATTTT. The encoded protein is CASSPPVSGSGGDTQYF.

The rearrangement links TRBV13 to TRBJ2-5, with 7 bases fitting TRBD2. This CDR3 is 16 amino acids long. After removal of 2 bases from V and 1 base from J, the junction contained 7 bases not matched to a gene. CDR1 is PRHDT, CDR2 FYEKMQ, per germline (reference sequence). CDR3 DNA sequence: TGTGCCAGCAGCTTACCTGGGGGGGGAGCCCAAGAGACCCAGTACTTC. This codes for CASSLPGGGAQETQYF.

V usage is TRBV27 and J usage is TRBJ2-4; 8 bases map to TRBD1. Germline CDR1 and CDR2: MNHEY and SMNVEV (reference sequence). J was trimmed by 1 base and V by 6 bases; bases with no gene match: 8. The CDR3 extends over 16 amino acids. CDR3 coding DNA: TGTGCCAGCAGCCCGACAGGGGTGGTGGCCAAAAACATTCAGTACTTC. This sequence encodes CASSPTGVVAKNIQYF.

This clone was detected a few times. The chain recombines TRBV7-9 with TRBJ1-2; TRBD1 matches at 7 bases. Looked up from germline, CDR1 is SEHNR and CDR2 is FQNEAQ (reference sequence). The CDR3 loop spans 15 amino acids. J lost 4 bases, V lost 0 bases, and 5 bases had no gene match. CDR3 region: CASSLAEAGGYGYTF. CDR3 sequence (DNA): TGTGCCAGCAGCTTAGCTGAGGCAGGGGGCTATGGCTACACCTTC.

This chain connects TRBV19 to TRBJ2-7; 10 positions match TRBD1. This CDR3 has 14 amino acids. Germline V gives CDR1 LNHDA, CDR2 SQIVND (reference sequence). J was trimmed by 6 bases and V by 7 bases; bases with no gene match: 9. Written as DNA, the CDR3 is TGTGCCAGTACCCAGAAGGGGGACAGGGGCGAGCAGTACTTC. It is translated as CASTQKGDRGEQYF.

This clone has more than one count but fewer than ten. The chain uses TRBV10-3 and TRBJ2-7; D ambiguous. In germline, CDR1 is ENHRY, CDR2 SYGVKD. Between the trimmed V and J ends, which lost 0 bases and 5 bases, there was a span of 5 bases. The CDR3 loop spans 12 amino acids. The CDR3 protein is CAISESRHEQYF. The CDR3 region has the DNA TGTGCCATCAGTGAGTCGAGGCACGAGCAGTACTTC.

CDR3 nucleotide sequence: TGTGCCAGCAGTGCGGACAGGGCATCGGGGGCCAACGTCCTGACTTTC. Protein sequence: CASSADRASGANVLTF. This sequence joins TRBV2 and TRBJ2-6, with 8 bases that match TRBD1. The CDR3 length is 16 residues. The J segment lost 4 bases and the V segment lost 4 bases, leaving 6 bases of the junction unmatched. Germline V gene sequence: CDR1 SNHLY, CDR2 FYNNEI.

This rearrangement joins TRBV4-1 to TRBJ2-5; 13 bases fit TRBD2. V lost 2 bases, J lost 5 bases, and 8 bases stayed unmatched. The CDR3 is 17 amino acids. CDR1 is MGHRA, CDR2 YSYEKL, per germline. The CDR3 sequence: CASSQLTSGRAGETQYF. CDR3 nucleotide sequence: TGCGCCAGCAGCCAACTCACTAGCGGGAGGGCGGGTGAGACCCAGTACTTC.

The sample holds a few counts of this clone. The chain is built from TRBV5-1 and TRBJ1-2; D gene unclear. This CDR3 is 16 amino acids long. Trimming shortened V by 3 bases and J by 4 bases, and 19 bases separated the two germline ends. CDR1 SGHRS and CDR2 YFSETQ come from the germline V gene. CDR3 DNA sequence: TGCGCCAGCAGCTCCCCGGAGGGAGGGTCGGGCTATGGCTACACCTTC. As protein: CASSSPEGGSGYGYTF.

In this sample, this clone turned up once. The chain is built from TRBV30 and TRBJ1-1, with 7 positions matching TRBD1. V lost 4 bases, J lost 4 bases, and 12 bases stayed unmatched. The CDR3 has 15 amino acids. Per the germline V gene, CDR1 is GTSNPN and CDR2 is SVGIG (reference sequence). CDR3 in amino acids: CAWNNLRGVSTEAFF. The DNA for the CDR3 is TGTGCCTGGAACAACCTCAGGGGGGTGAGCACTGAAGCTTTCTTT.

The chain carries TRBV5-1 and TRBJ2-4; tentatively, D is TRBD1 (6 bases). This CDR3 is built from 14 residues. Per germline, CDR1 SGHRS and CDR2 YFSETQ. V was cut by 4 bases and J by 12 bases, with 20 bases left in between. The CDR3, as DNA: TGCGCCAGCAGCCCAGATGACAGGCAGGGCTCTCAGTACTTC. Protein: CASSPDDRQGSQYF.

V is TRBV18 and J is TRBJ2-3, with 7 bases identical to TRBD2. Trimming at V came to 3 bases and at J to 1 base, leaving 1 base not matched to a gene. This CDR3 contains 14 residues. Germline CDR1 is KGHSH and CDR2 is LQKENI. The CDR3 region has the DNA TGTGCCAGCTCACCTACTAGCGGCACAGATACGCAGTATTTT. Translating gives CASSPTSGTDTQYF.

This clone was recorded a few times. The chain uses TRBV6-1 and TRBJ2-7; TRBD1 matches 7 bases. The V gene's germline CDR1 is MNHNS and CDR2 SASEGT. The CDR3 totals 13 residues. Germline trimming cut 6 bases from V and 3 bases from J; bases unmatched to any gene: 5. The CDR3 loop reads CASRPTGLYEQYF. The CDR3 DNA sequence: TGTGCCAGCAGACCGACAGGGCTCTACGAGCAGTACTTC.

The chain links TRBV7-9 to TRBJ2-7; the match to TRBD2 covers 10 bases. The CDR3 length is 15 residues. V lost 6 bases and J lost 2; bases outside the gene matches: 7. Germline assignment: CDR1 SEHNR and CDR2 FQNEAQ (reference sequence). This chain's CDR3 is CASRSSGRIAYEQYF. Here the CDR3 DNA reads TGTGCCAGCAGATCTAGCGGGAGAATTGCCTACGAGCAGTACTTC.

The CDR3 sequence: CASSDQQGAGTDTQYF. DNA for the CDR3: TGTGCCAGCAGTGACCAACAGGGGGCTGGGACAGATACGCAGTATTTT. The V and J genes are TRBV25-1 and TRBJ2-3; TRBD1 matches at 9 bases. With V trimmed by 3 bases and J by 3 bases, 7 bases remained unmatched. Germline values: CDR1 MGHDK, CDR2 SYGVNS. The CDR3 loop spans 16 amino acids.

CDR3 residues: CASSARVGGSETGYTF. The CDR3 DNA sequence: TGTGCCAGCAGTGCCCGAGTGGGGGGAAGTGAGACGGGCTACACCTTC. V usage is TRBV2 and J usage is TRBJ1-2, with D perhaps TRBD1 (5 bases). Trimming removed 4 bases at V and 8 bases at J, with 23 bases between. The germline gives CDR1 SNHLY, CDR2 FYNNEI. The CDR3 runs 16 residues.

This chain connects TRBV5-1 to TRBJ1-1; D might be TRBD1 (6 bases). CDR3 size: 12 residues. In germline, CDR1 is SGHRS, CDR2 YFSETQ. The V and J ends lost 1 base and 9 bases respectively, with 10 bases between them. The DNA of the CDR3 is TGCGCCAGCAGCTTGTGGGGGCGTCAAGCTTTCTTT. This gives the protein CASSLWGRQAFF.

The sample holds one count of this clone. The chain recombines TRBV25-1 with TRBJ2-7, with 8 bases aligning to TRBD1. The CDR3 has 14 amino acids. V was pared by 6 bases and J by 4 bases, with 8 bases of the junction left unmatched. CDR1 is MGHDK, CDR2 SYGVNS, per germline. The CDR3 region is CASSQDRVRYEQYF. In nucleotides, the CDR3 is TGTGCCAGCAGCCAGGACAGGGTAAGGTACGAGCAGTACTTC.

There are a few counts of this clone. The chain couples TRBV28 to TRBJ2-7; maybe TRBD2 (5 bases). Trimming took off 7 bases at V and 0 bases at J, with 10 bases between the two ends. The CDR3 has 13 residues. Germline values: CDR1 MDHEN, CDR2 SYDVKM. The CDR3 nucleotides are TGTGCCAGCATGAACGGGAACTCCTACGAGCAGTACTTC. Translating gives CASMNGNSYEQYF.

This chain's CDR3 is CARSFPLEQGPNEKLFF. The CDR3 DNA is TGTGCCAGAAGCTTTCCTTTAGAGCAGGGGCCTAATGAAAAACTGTTTTTT. The genes are TRBV5-3 and TRBJ1-4, with a weak D call TRBD1 (6 bases). TRBV5-3 is assigned to the ORF class and has an uncertain function. The CDR3 spans 17 residues. The V gene lost 2 bases and the J gene lost 3 bases, with 17 bases spanning the gap.

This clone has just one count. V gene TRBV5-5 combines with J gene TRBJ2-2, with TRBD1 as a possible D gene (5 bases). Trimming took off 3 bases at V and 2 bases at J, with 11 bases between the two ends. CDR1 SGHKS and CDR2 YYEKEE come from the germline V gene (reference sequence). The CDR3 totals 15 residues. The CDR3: CASSSAGPNTGELFF. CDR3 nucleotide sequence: TGTGCCAGCAGCTCTGCAGGGCCAAACACCGGGGAGCTGTTTTTT. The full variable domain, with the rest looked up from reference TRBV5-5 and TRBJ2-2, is DAGVTQSPTHLIKTRGQQVTLRCSPISGHKSVSWYQQVLGQGPQFIFQYYEKEERGRGNFPDRFSARQFPNYSSELNVNALLLGDSALYLCASSSAGPNTGELFFGEGSRLTVL.

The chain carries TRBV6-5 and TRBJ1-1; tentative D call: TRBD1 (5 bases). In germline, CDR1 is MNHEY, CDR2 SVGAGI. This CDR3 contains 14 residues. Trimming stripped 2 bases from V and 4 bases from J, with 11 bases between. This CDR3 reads CASSYPGGSTEAFF. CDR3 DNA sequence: TGTGCCAGCAGTTACCCCGGGGGGAGCACTGAAGCTTTCTTT.

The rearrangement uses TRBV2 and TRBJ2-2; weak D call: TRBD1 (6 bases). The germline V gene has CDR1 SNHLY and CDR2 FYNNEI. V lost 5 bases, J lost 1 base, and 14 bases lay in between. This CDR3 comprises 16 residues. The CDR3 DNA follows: TGTGCCAGCAGTATTCGGGGACATGGGAACACCGGGGAGCTGTTTTTT. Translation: CASSIRGHGNTGELFF.